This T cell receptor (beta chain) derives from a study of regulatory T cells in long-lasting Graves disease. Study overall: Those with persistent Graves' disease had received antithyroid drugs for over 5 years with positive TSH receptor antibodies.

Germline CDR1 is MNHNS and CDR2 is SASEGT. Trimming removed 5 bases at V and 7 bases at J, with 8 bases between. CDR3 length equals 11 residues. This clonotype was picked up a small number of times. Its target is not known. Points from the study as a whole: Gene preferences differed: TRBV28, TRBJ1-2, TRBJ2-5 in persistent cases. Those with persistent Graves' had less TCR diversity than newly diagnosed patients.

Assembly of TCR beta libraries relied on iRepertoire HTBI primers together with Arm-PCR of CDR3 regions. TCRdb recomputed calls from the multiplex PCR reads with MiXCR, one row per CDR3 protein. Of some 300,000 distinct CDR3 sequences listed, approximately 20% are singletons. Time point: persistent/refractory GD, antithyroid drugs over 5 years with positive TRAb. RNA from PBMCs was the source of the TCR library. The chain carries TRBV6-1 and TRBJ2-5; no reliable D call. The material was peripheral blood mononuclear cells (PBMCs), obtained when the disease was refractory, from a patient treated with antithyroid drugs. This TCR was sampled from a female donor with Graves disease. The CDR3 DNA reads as TGTGCCAGCAGTTACCCGGGGACCCAGTACTTC. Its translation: CASSYPGTQYF.